This is a list of T cell receptor beta chains from one sample in a study of T cell changes during pregnancy in multiple sclerosis. Some clones are missing from TCRdb's copy, which holds only in-frame ones; the method was immunoSEQ multiplex PCR. Counted here are around 80,000 clones, around 92% occurring once; the ten biggest clones make up 2.6%. The sequences come from peripheral blood, collected before pregnancy. The receptors come from a female donor with multiple sclerosis, enrolled in a pregnancy study. CDR3s include the opening cysteine and the closing phenylalanine or tryptophan. D genes are given only for firm matches. Clone size is stated in some rows and not others, as once, few, many or a class when expanded.

v_call	clone_size	j_call	d_call	cdr3_aa	cdr3_nt
TRBV6-6	.	TRBJ2-7	.	CASSLLYEQYF	TGTGCCAGCAGTCTTCTCTACGAGCAGTACTTC
TRBV5-1	.	TRBJ2-7	.	CASSLGGTYSYEQYF	TGCGCCAGCAGCTTGGGGGGGACTTACTCCTACGAGCAGTACTTC
TRBV5-8	.	TRBJ2-5	.	CASSPTGTQETQYF	TGTGCCAGCAGCCCAACGGGAACCCAAGAGACCCAGTACTTC
TRBV30	.	TRBJ2-1	TRBD2	CAWSRSGSANEQFF	TGTGCCTGGAGTAGAAGCGGGAGCGCGAATGAGCAGTTCTTC
TRBV4-1	.	TRBJ2-7	TRBD2	CASSQLAGGAYEQYF	TGCGCCAGCAGCCAACTAGCGGGGGGGGCCTACGAGCAGTACTTC
TRBV27	.	TRBJ2-7	TRBD2	CASSLGSGRAYEQYF	TGTGCCAGCAGTTTAGGTAGCGGGAGGGCCTACGAGCAGTACTTC
TRBV28	.	TRBJ2-7	.	CASSSTTGARHEQYF	TGTGCCAGCAGTTCCACGACAGGCGCTCGGCACGAGCAGTACTTC
TRBV27	.	TRBJ1-1	TRBD1	CASRGQETMNTEAFF	TGTGCCAGCAGGGGACAGGAAACGATGAACACTGAAGCTTTCTTT
TRBV6-6	.	TRBJ1-2	TRBD1	CASKKNRGREYGYTF	TGTGCCAGCAAAAAGAACAGGGGGCGGGAGTATGGCTACACCTTC
TRBV28	.	TRBJ1-2	TRBD1	CASSPRDRSGYTF	TGTGCCAGCAGCCCCCGGGACAGGTCTGGCTACACCTTC
TRBV18	.	TRBJ1-5	.	CASSPRQVNSNQPQHF	TGTGCCAGCTCACCACGACAGGTAAATAGCAATCAGCCCCAGCATTTT
TRBV7-6	.	TRBJ2-4	.	CASSPWGRGRAKNIQYF	TGTGCCAGCAGCCCCTGGGGCAGGGGTAGAGCCAAAAACATTCAGTACTTC
TRBV21-1	.	TRBJ2-7	.	CASSATRDRPYEQYF	TGTGCCAGCAGCGCAACCCGGGACAGACCCTACGAGCAGTACTTC
TRBV5-1	.	TRBJ2-3	TRBD2	CASSLPGAGGSTDTQYF	TGCGCCAGCAGCTTACCGGGTGCGGGAGGGTCCACAGATACGCAGTATTTT
TRBV19	.	TRBJ1-3	.	CASSSSDISGNTIYF	TGTGCCAGTAGTTCGAGTGATATCTCTGGAAACACCATATATTTT
TRBV7-2	.	TRBJ2-7	TRBD1	CASSKGSGRGREQYF	TGTGCCAGCAGCAAGGGGAGTGGCAGGGGGAGAGAGCAGTACTTC
TRBV7-9	.	TRBJ2-1	TRBD2	CASINSGTNSYNEQFF	TGTGCCAGCATCAATAGCGGGACTAACTCCTACAATGAGCAGTTCTTC
TRBV5-1	.	TRBJ1-2	TRBD1	CASSLGQGQGVWGYTF	TGCGCCAGCAGCTTGGGCCAGGGACAGGGAGTGTGGGGCTACACCTTC
TRBV28	.	TRBJ1-4	TRBD1	CASRVTGGPTNEKLFF	TGTGCCAGCAGAGTAACAGGGGGTCCAACTAATGAAAAACTGTTTTTT
TRBV27	.	TRBJ1-5	.	CASSITSGVGQPQHF	TGTGCCAGCAGTATTACATCAGGGGTTGGTCAGCCCCAGCATTTT
TRBV21-1	.	TRBJ2-1	.	CASSKGLLEWQFF	TGTGCCAGCAGCAAAGGTCTACTAGAATGGCAGTTCTTC
TRBV10-3	.	TRBJ2-7	TRBD2	CAISEWERGGGYEQYF	TGTGCCATCAGTGAGTGGGAGAGGGGCGGGGGCTACGAGCAGTACTTC
TRBV6-1	many	TRBJ2-6	.	CASSEGQDGANVLTF	TGTGCCAGCAGTGAAGGGCAGGATGGGGCCAACGTCCTGACTTTC
TRBV18	.	TRBJ2-7	TRBD1	CASSPRQGAYEQYF	TGTGCCAGCTCACCCCGACAGGGTGCCTACGAGCAGTACTTC
TRBV18	.	TRBJ2-1	TRBD1	CASSPGLGRTGSYNEQFF	TGTGCCAGCTCACCTGGGTTGGGACGGACAGGGTCCTACAATGAGCAGTTCTTC
TRBV19	once	TRBJ2-7	TRBD2	CASSMPGGPRDEQYF	TGTGCCAGTAGTATGCCGGGAGGGCCCCGCGACGAGCAGTACTTC
TRBV7-9	.	TRBJ1-4	.	CASSFGGTAAGEKLFF	TGTGCTAGCAGCTTCGGGGGGACCGCCGCTGGGGAAAAACTGTTTTTT